The T cell receptor (beta chain) under discussion was sequenced for a study of blood T cell repertoires in COVID-19. Looking at the study overall: Samples of COVID-19 (acute and convalescent) were obtained from the United States, Italy and Spain. In each case, the material was cDNA or gDNA derived from T cells, B-cell-depleted T cells, or PBMCs.

Per the original methods: Quantification of nucleated cells was approximated via reference gene primer amplification. Clones were sequenced by immunoSEQ multiplex PCR, and TCRdb holds only the in-frame ones, with some missing. V, J and clone size derive from that table, while D and trimming were established from the DNA sequence. Here the sample spans about 140,000 clones, around 81% being singletons. This clone was observed a single time. This CDR3 is 11 amino acids long. Trimming took 5 bases from V and 8 from J, leaving 9 bases between them. Germline CDR1 and CDR2: MDHEN and SYDVKM. The rearrangement links TRBV28 to TRBJ1-2; a possible D gene is TRBD1 (5 bases). The TCR sequence derives from a woman in her sixties with acute or convalescent COVID-19. The sequenced sample was peripheral blood. The CDR3 sequence: CASSINRGYTF. The CDR3 DNA is TGTGCCAGCAGTATTAACAGGGGCTACACCTTC.